This paragraph covers one T cell receptor (beta chain) sequence. V dropped 1 base and J dropped 4 bases, with 16 bases sitting between them. Germline loops: CDR1 SGHRS, CDR2 YFSETQ. The CDR3 extends over 16 amino acids. PCR amplification relied on 60 Vbeta primers (plus 13 Jbeta primers). Measured with immunoSEQ multiplex PCR; TCRdb has only the in-frame clones, and not every one. The sample has 110,000 to 150,000 clones, around 72% seen once. This sample is drawn from a study of cytomegalovirus exposure and HLA in healthy donors. The V call is TRBV5-1, the J call TRBJ2-3; tentative D call: TRBD2 (6 bases). This sequence originates from a middle-aged man in good health and CMV-seronegative. Specimen: PBMCs. The CDR3: CASSLPGAALPDTQYF. The CDR3 DNA sequence: TGCGCCAGCAGCTTGCCGGGAGCCGCCTTACCAGATACGCAGTATTTT.